This entry features one T cell receptor (beta chain) sequence. The sample originates from a study of STAT5B mutations in CD4+ large granular lymphocyte leukemia. Clones were sequenced by immunoSEQ multiplex PCR, and TCRdb holds only the in-frame ones, with some missing. Here the sample spans some 51,000 clones, 80% to 85% being singletons. This sequence originates from a human donor in good health. Sequences were obtained from CD4+ T cells from blood buffy coats.

CDR3 nucleotides: TGTGCCAGCAGCGGGGACAGGGGCTCTGGGGCCAACGTCCTGACTTTC. Protein product: CASSGDRGSGANVLTF. The chain uses TRBV9 and TRBJ2-6; TRBD1 matches at 10 bases. Losses at the gene ends were 3 bases for V and 0 bases for J; bases not matched to a gene: 0. This CDR3 has 16 residues. Germline V gene sequence: CDR1 SGDLS, CDR2 YYNGEE.